Each of the 13 T cell receptor beta chains below was sequenced from the same sample in a study of beta chain features in type 1 diabetes. All of the isolated RNA was reverse transcribed, so expressed TCRB transcripts were sequenced. Sequencing used immunoSEQ multiplex PCR; TCRdb keeps in-frame clones, though not all of them. The sample holds 860,000 or so clones; around a sixth are singletons and the top ten take 0.02% to 0.025%. The sequenced material came from naive CD4+ T cells from blood. The receptors were sampled from a woman between 18 and 29 years old in good health.

This chain's CDR3 is CASSLDQGDEQYF. CDR3 nucleotide sequence: TGTGCCAGCAGCTTAGATCAGGGGGACGAGCAGTACTTC. The chain combines TRBV7-6 with TRBJ2-7, with TRBD1 identical over 7 bases. The germline gives CDR1 SGHVS, CDR2 FNYEAQ. V gave up 1 base and J gave up 5 bases; unmatched junction bases: 2. CDR3 size: 13 residues.

Only a few counts were recorded for this clone. This sample also contains other DNA sequences that code for the same CDR3. The genes are TRBV27 and TRBJ2-7, with TRBD2 identical over 9 bases. The V gene's germline CDR1 is MNHEY and CDR2 SMNVEV (reference sequence). After removal of 6 bases from V and 0 bases from J, the junction contained 3 bases not matched to a gene. The CDR3 runs to 14 residues. Here the CDR3 reads CASSLSGSSYEQYF. The CDR3 DNA follows: TGTGCCAGCAGCCTTAGCGGGAGCTCCTACGAGCAGTACTTC.

This clone showed up just a few times. V usage is TRBV28 and J usage is TRBJ1-2, with 7 bases that match TRBD1. CDR1 is MDHEN, CDR2 SYDVKM, per germline. The CDR3 extends over 13 amino acids. V was clipped by 6 bases and J by 5 bases; unmatched bases: 6. The DNA of the CDR3 is TGTGCCAGCAGAGCAGGGGGGCGGTATGGCTACACCTTC. Translation: CASRAGGRYGYTF.

In its sample, this clone was seen a few times. The genes are TRBV7-3 and TRBJ2-3, with 11 bases lining up with TRBD2. Germline values: CDR1 SGHTA, CDR2 FQGTGA. With V trimmed by 5 bases and J by 6 bases, 7 bases remained unmatched. The CDR3 runs to 15 residues. CDR3 residues: CASSLYSGRVDTQYF. The DNA of the CDR3 is TGTGCCAGCAGCCTCTATAGCGGGAGGGTGGATACGCAGTATTTT.

This clone was seen more than once but under ten times. The J gene is TRBJ2-7, the V gene TRBV18; 9 bases match TRBD1. The CDR3 has 16 residues. The V gene's germline CDR1 is KGHSH and CDR2 LQKENI. Trimming removed 0 bases from V and 6 bases from J; junction bases left unmatched: 9. CDR3 coding DNA: TGTGCCAGCTCACCACCGTCCGACAGGGGGAGGTCCGAGCAGTACTTC. Protein: CASSPPSDRGRSEQYF.

This clone came up a few times. An end of the junction differs from the germline gene, which may be a read error. This rearrangement joins TRBV6-9 to TRBJ2-7; D gene uncertain. The germline gives CDR1 MNHGY, CDR2 SVAAGI. The CDR3 has 13 residues. The CDR3 loop reads CATSQGDSYEQYF. The CDR3, as DNA: TGTGCCACCAGTCAAGGTGACTCCTACGAGCAGTACTTC.

The chain joins TRBV4-2 to TRBJ2-6, with D hard to call. In germline, CDR1 is LGHNA, CDR2 YNFKEQ. The CDR3 is 14 amino acids. V lost 3 bases, J lost 2 bases, and 5 bases lay in between. CDR3 in DNA: TGTGCCAGCAGCCAGGGAACTGGGGCCAACGTCCTGACTTTC. This sequence encodes CASSQGTGANVLTF.

This CDR3 reads CASTDPGNTIYF. The DNA of the CDR3 is TGTGCCAGCACCGATCCTGGAAACACCATATATTTT. The V gene is TRBV7-8, the J gene TRBJ1-3; D ambiguous. There are 12 residues in the CDR3. V dropped 7 bases and J dropped 2 bases, with 6 bases sitting between them. Looked up from germline, CDR1 is SGHVS and CDR2 is FQNEAQ.

This chain links TRBV27 with TRBJ1-1, with D perhaps TRBD1 (5 bases). The CDR3 is 14 residues long. The V gene's germline CDR1 is MNHEY and CDR2 SMNVEV (reference sequence). Deletions cut 5 bases from V and 6 bases from J, with 16 bases between. This CDR3 reads CASSPSGWSAEAFF. CDR3 coding DNA: TGTGCCAGCAGTCCCTCAGGGTGGAGCGCTGAAGCTTTCTTT.

J is TRBJ2-1 and V is TRBV5-1; no clear D gene. Germline V gene sequence: CDR1 SGHRS, CDR2 YFSETQ. Deletions cut 0 bases from V and 8 bases from J, with 15 bases between. The length of the CDR3 is 15 residues. In DNA, the CDR3 is TGCGCCAGCAGCTTGGAAGGGAATGTGATGGATGAGCAGTTCTTC. It encodes CASSLEGNVMDEQFF.

The V gene is TRBV5-1, the J gene TRBJ2-1; the D is unclear. This CDR3 comprises 14 residues. Germline CDR1 is SGHRS and CDR2 is YFSETQ. V was trimmed by 0 bases and J by 8 bases, leaving 12 bases between them. The CDR3 sequence: CASSLVATAHEQFF. In nucleotides, the CDR3 is TGCGCCAGCAGCTTGGTAGCTACCGCCCATGAGCAGTTCTTC.

The J gene is TRBJ2-7, the V gene TRBV29-1; TRBD2 matches 7 bases. The CDR3 is 13 amino acids. CDR1 is SQVTM, CDR2 ANQGSEA, per germline. Trimming at V came to 2 bases and at J to 2 bases, leaving 3 bases not matched to a gene. The CDR3 sequence is CSVERTSPYEQYF. DNA for the CDR3: TGCAGCGTTGAAAGGACTAGTCCCTACGAGCAGTACTTC.

This clone was found a few times. The chain links TRBV7-6 to TRBJ2-1, with D possibly TRBD1 on 5 matching bases. Germline V gene sequence: CDR1 SGHVS, CDR2 FNYEAQ. The CDR3 is made up of 18 amino acids. V lost 1 base and J lost 0, with 16 bases in between. The CDR3 DNA sequence: TGTGCCAGCAGCTTAGAGGTCTTCCAGGGTAGCTCCTACAATGAGCAGTTCTTC. Residues: CASSLEVFQGSSYNEQFF.